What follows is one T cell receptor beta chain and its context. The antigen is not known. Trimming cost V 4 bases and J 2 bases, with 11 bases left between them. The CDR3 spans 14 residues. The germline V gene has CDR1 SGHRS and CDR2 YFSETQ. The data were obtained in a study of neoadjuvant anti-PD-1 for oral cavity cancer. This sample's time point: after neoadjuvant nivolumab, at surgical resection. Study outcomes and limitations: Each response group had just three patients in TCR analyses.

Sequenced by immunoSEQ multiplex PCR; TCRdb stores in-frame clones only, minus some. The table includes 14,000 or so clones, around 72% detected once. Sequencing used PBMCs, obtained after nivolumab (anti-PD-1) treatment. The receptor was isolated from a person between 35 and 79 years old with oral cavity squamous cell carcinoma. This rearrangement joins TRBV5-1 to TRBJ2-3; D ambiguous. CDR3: CASSEERYTDTQYF. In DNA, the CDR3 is TGCGCCAGCAGCGAGGAAAGATACACAGATACGCAGTATTTT.